This T cell receptor beta chain was sequenced in a study of T cell repertoires in cytomegalovirus infection. For the study at large: From public TCR beta signatures came an indication of both CMV infection and matching HLA type.

Study observations and caveats: HLA-C-restricted CMV clonotypes gave the most frequent clonotype in two of eight donors.

About this clonotype itself: Its specificity is not known.

A single record per CDR3 protein comes from TCRdb applying MiXCR to the reads. The repertoire holds roughly 920,000 distinct CDR3 sequences, under 40% seen once, with 10% to 15% in the top ten. The CDR3 is 15 amino acids. V was trimmed by 1 base and J by 0 bases, leaving 9 bases between them. The V gene's germline CDR1 is WSHSY and CDR2 SAAADI. This sequence joins TRBV10-2 and TRBJ1-1; unclear D gene. Sequencing used cultured CD8+ T cells from PBMCs, obtained from culture after CMV antigen stimulation. This receptor was taken from a human donor in good health (CMV status not recorded). Some clones in this sample may be carry-over from other donors' samples. In DNA form, the CDR3 reads TGCGCCAGCAGTGAGTATCCGGGCCTGAACACTGAAGCTTTCTTT. Its translation: CASSEYPGLNTEAFF.